These T cell receptor beta chains were read from a single sample in a study of blood T cell repertoires in COVID-19. Libraries were prepared by immunoSEQ multiplex PCR; TCRdb keeps only in-frame clonotypes and omits some of them. Among 200,000 to 300,000 clones listed, 70% to 90% were seen once. Sequences were obtained from PBMCs or T cells enriched from blood (not recorded which). All receptors derive from a man aged 40-55 years who had recovered from COVID-19. CDR3s include the opening cysteine and the closing phenylalanine or tryptophan. Each record gives: clone size, D gene, V gene, J gene, CDR3 DNA, CDR3 protein. A D gene is named only where the DNA matches it firmly. A row's size may be missing; if present it is once, few, many or a size class.

size: -
D: -
V: TRBV27
J: TRBJ2-1
DNA: TGTGCCAGCAGTTTACACGCTGTACAACCTGAGCAGTTCTTC
CDR3: CASSLHAVQPEQFF

size: once
D: -
V: TRBV19
J: TRBJ1-1
DNA: TGTGCCAGTAGTATTATCGAGAGTACTGAAGCTTTCTTT
CDR3: CASSIIESTEAFF

size: few
D: -
V: TRBV24-1
J: TRBJ1-2
DNA: TGTGCCACCAGGGGGGGGAGCGGCTACACCTTC
CDR3: CATRGGSGYTF

size: few
D: -
V: TRBV20-1
J: TRBJ1-1
DNA: TGCAGTGCTAGTCCGCAGGGTTTGACTGAAGCTTTCTTT
CDR3: CSASPQGLTEAFF

size: -
D: -
V: TRBV27
J: TRBJ1-1
DNA: TGTGCCAGCAGTTCCCAGATGGGAGGGCAGGACACTGAAGCTTTCTTT
CDR3: CASSSQMGGQDTEAFF

size: -
D: TRBD1
V: TRBV2
J: TRBJ1-1
DNA: TGTGCCAGCAGCCTTCCCGGGACAGGGGACACTGAAGCTTTCTTT
CDR3: CASSLPGTGDTEAFF

size: -
D: -
V: TRBV15
J: TRBJ1-5
DNA: TGTGCCACCAGCAGAGATCCGCGGGAGAATCAGCCCCAGCATTTT
CDR3: CATSRDPRENQPQHF

size: -
D: -
V: TRBV29-1
J: TRBJ2-7
DNA: TGCAGCGTTGAAGAGCTCAAAGCTGGGGCGCGCGAGCAGTACTTC
CDR3: CSVEELKAGAREQYF

size: -
D: TRBD2
V: TRBV30
J: TRBJ2-7
DNA: TGTGCCTGTAGCGGGGGGCCACACATCTCCTACGAGCAGTACTTC
CDR3: CACSGGPHISYEQYF

size: -
D: -
V: TRBV3-1/TRBV3-2
J: TRBJ2-7
DNA: TGTGCCAGCAGAGCTGGGAGTGCCTACGAGCAGTACTTC
CDR3: CASRAGSAYEQYF

size: few
D: TRBD1
V: TRBV10-3
J: TRBJ2-1
DNA: TGTGCCATCAGTCCGGGACAGGGTGACGGGGAGTTCTTC
CDR3: CAISPGQGDGEFF

size: few
D: -
V: TRBV6-1
J: TRBJ2-7
DNA: TGTGCCAGCAGTGAAGGGGGCATCACCTACGAGCAGTACTTC
CDR3: CASSEGGITYEQYF

size: -
D: TRBD2
V: TRBV27
J: TRBJ2-5
DNA: TGTGCCAGCACCTTGGGGCTAGCGGGAGTCACTTACCAAGAGACCCAGTACTTC
CDR3: CASTLGLAGVTYQETQYF

size: -
D: -
V: TRBV5-6
J: TRBJ1-6
DNA: TGTGCCAGCAGCCTTGGGTTGGGACACGGCCGTTCACCCCTCCACTTT
CDR3: CASSLGLGHGRSPLHF

size: -
D: TRBD1
V: TRBV5-1
J: TRBJ1-2
DNA: TGCGCCAGCAGCCTTGGGGACAGCTCCCTTTATGGCTACACCTTC
CDR3: CASSLGDSSLYGYTF

size: -
D: -
V: TRBV9
J: TRBJ2-1
DNA: TGTGCCAGCAGCGTTGGAACCCGAACCGCGGGACCCAGACCCGATGAGCAGTTCTTC
CDR3: CASSVGTRTAGPRPDEQFF

size: -
D: -
V: TRBV30
J: TRBJ2-5
DNA: TGTGCCTGGAGTCGAGGTCCGGGAGTTTTAGAGACCCAGTACTTC
CDR3: CAWSRGPGVLETQYF

size: -
D: -
V: TRBV4-2
J: TRBJ1-2
DNA: TGTGCCAGCAGCCAAGTTATTGCGAACTATGGCTACACCTTC
CDR3: CASSQVIANYGYTF

size: -
D: TRBD2
V: TRBV29-1
J: TRBJ2-1
DNA: TGCAGCGCCCAAGGACTAGCGGGGGTCATTATGGATGAGCAGTTCTTC
CDR3: CSAQGLAGVIMDEQFF

size: once
D: -
V: TRBV18
J: TRBJ2-5
DNA: TGTGCCAGCTCACCACTCATGGGAGAAGAGACCCAGTACTTC
CDR3: CASSPLMGEETQYF

size: -
D: -
V: TRBV7-2
J: TRBJ2-3
DNA: TGTGCCAGCAGCTCCAGGGGAAATACGCAGTATTTT
CDR3: CASSSRGNTQYF

size: -
D: -
V: TRBV7-8
J: TRBJ2-2
DNA: TGTGCCAGCAGCCCCCCGCGACAGGAGCCCGGGGAGCTGTTTTTT
CDR3: CASSPPRQEPGELFF

size: -
D: -
V: TRBV6-2/TRBV6-3
J: TRBJ1-1
DNA: TGTGCCAGCAGTTACGGTGGACAGTTGAACACTGAAGCTTTCTTT
CDR3: CASSYGGQLNTEAFF

size: -
D: TRBD1
V: TRBV28
J: TRBJ1-4
DNA: TGTGCCACCAGACAGGGGGGAAATGAAAAACTGTTTTTT
CDR3: CATRQGGNEKLFF

size: -
D: TRBD1
V: TRBV30
J: TRBJ2-3
DNA: TGTGCCTGGAGTCGGGACAGCCTCACAGATACGCAGTATTTT
CDR3: CAWSRDSLTDTQYF

size: -
D: TRBD1
V: TRBV28
J: TRBJ1-5
DNA: TGTGCCAGCAGTCAACGACAGGGGCTGGGCAATCAGCCCCAGCATTTT
CDR3: CASSQRQGLGNQPQHF